The 9 T cell receptor beta chains below all came from one sample that was sequenced in a study of early T cells in non-severe SARS-CoV-2 infection. TCRdb analysed the 5' RACE reads with MiXCR anew, one entry per CDR3 protein. The sample consists of 60,000 to 75,000 distinct CDR3 sequences, approximately 12% of them appearing once. The sequencing sample was made of whole blood. The receptors derive from an adult who was a healthcare worker with PCR-confirmed SARS-CoV-2 infection or an uninfected control (not recorded which).

This clonotype was seen a few times. The V gene is TRBV24-1, the J gene TRBJ2-3, with D unclear. V lost 4 bases and J lost 5, with 6 bases in between. The CDR3 totals 12 residues. Germline V gene sequence: CDR1 KGHDR, CDR2 SFDVKD. CDR3 in DNA: TGTGCCACCAGTGACCAGGTAGATACGCAGTATTTT. Its translation: CATSDQVDTQYF.

The table lists this clonotype with many counts. The chain employs TRBV18 and TRBJ2-5; D might be TRBD1 (6 bases). The length of the CDR3 is 14 residues. V shed 3 bases and J shed 4 bases, with 12 bases lying between them. Germline CDR1 KGHSH, CDR2 LQKENI. The CDR3 sequence: CASSPQGSRETQYF. The CDR3 region has the DNA TGTGCCAGCTCACCCCAGGGGAGCCGAGAGACCCAGTACTTC.

This clonotype has just a few counts. V is TRBV5-1 and J is TRBJ2-5; TRBD1 agrees at 12 bases. V gave up 4 bases and J gave up 2 bases; unmatched junction bases: 6. Germline lookup yields CDR1 SGHRS and CDR2 YFSETQ. CDR3 length: 16 amino acids. The CDR3: CASSGTGGHPQETQYF. The CDR3 DNA is TGCGCCAGCAGCGGGACAGGGGGCCATCCACAAGAGACCCAGTACTTC.

The CDR3 nucleotides read TGCAGTGCTAGGTCCGGGGGGGCCGTCGGAAACATTCAGTACTTC. Protein sequence: CSARSGGAVGNIQYF. The chain recombines TRBV20-1 with TRBJ2-4; TRBD2 matches 8 bases. CDR1 is DFQATT, CDR2 SNEGSKA, per germline (reference sequence). V shed 3 bases and J 6 bases; nucleotides not matched to a gene: 10. The CDR3 runs 15 residues.

There are a few counts of this clonotype. The chain joins TRBV6-6 to TRBJ1-6; 7 bases line up with TRBD1. The V gene's germline CDR1 is MNHNY and CDR2 SVGAGI (reference sequence). This CDR3 has 18 amino acids. The ends lost 5 bases at V and 1 base at J; junction bases unmatched: 11. The CDR3 region has the DNA TGTGCCAGCAGTCCCCTAGGGGGCGACAGGTCCTATAATTCACCCCTCCACTTT. This translates into CASSPLGGDRSYNSPLHF.

On this clonotype itself: This may stem from a read error, because a much larger clone lies one nucleotide away. The CDR3 DNA is TGCGCCAGCTGTGAGTCGAACTACTACGAGCAGTACTTC. It codes for CASCESNYYEQYF. The chain links TRBV10-1 to TRBJ2-7; no clear D gene. The CDR3 has 13 amino acids. From germline, CDR1 is WNHNN and CDR2 SYGVQD (reference sequence).

This chain uses TRBV18 with TRBJ1-3; 8 positions agree with TRBD1. Germline CDR1 reads KGHSH; CDR2 reads LQKENI. The length of the CDR3 is 13 residues. V lost 3 bases and J lost 9; bases outside the gene matches: 4. The CDR3 loop is CASSPGQVATIYF. The CDR3 DNA reads as TGTGCCAGCTCACCGGGACAGGTCGCCACCATATATTTT.

This clonotype was detected only a few times. The chain is built from TRBV12-3 or TRBV12-4 and TRBJ2-7; TRBD1 matches 7 bases. The CDR3 covers 13 residues. After removal of 5 bases from V and 5 bases from J, the junction contained 6 bases not matched to a gene. Here the CDR3 DNA reads TGTGCCAGCAGTAGACAGGGTTTGGACGAGCAGTACTTC. This sequence encodes CASSRQGLDEQYF.

This clonotype was detected only a few times. This chain connects TRBV5-5 to TRBJ2-2; D ambiguous. This CDR3 region has 15 residues. Looked up from germline, CDR1 is SGHKS and CDR2 is YYEKEE (reference sequence). V lost 4 bases and J 2 bases, leaving 12 bases between the germline ends. The CDR3 nucleotides read TGTGCCAGCAGCCTCCTGAGTGACAACACCGGGGAGCTGTTTTTT. It codes for CASSLLSDNTGELFF.